Following are 8 T cell receptor beta chains from one sample sequenced in a study of blood T cell repertoires in COVID-19. Clones were sequenced by immunoSEQ multiplex PCR, and TCRdb holds only the in-frame ones, with some missing. The repertoire holds 150,000 or so clones, with around 84% as singletons. The source material was peripheral blood. These receptors were obtained from a woman in her forties or fifties with acute or convalescent COVID-19.

The V call is TRBV5-1, the J call TRBJ2-7; 9 bases agree with TRBD1. Losses at the gene ends were 1 base for V and 5 bases for J; bases not matched to a gene: 13. The CDR3 runs 17 residues. Germline assignment: CDR1 SGHRS and CDR2 YFSETQ. CDR3 nucleotides: TGCGCCAGCAGCTTGCGCCCCACGACAGGGGGTACCCACGAGCAGTACTTC. It specifies CASSLRPTTGGTHEQYF.

The genes are TRBV18 and TRBJ2-5; D possibly corresponds to TRBD2 (6 bases). Trimming removed 1 base at V and 5 bases at J, with 11 bases between. The germline gives CDR1 KGHSH, CDR2 LQKENI. The CDR3 totals 14 residues. In nucleotides, the CDR3 is TGTGCCAGCTCACCACTAGCGGCCGAGGAGACCCAGTACTTC. This codes for CASSPLAAEETQYF.

This clone was observed once. This rearrangement joins TRBV9 to TRBJ2-7, with 10 bases matching TRBD2. The CDR3 spans 15 residues. The germline V gene encodes CDR1 SGDLS and CDR2 YYNGEE. Trimming removed 0 bases from V and 5 bases from J; junction bases left unmatched: 5. The CDR3 protein is CASSVGSGGDDEQYF. In DNA, the CDR3 is TGTGCCAGCAGCGTAGGGAGCGGGGGGGACGACGAGCAGTACTTC.

V usage is TRBV9 and J usage is TRBJ1-5; D gene ambiguous. Trimming took off 1 base at V and 4 bases at J, with 6 bases between the two ends. CDR3 length equals 13 residues. Germline CDR1 is SGDLS and CDR2 is YYNGEE. CDR3 nucleotide sequence: TGTGCCAGCAGCGTAAGCCGGAATCAGCCCCAGCATTTT. It yields the protein CASSVSRNQPQHF.

This clone was seen a handful of times. The chain recombines TRBV7-2 with TRBJ2-7, with TRBD2 as a possible D gene (6 bases). CDR1 is SGHTA, CDR2 FQGNSA, per germline. CDR3 length: 14 residues. Deletions cut 5 bases from V and 0 bases from J, with 11 bases between. The CDR3 region has the DNA TGTGCCAGCAGCAGGGACTTATTCTCCTACGAGCAGTACTTC. It specifies CASSRDLFSYEQYF. The whole variable domain, filled in from reference TRBV7-2 and TRBJ2-7, reads GAGVSQSPSNKVTEKGKDVELRCDPISGHTALYWYRQSLGQGLEFLIYFQGNSAPDKSGLPSDRFSAERTGGSVSTLTIQRTQQEDSAVYLCASSRDLFSYEQYFGPGTRLTVT.

The chain employs TRBV3-1 (or the pseudogene TRBV3-2) and TRBJ2-7; TRBD2 aligns across 10 bases. There are 14 residues in the CDR3. Per the germline V gene, CDR1 is LGHDT and CDR2 is YNNKEL (reference sequence). V lost 6 bases, J lost 3 bases, and 5 bases stayed unmatched. The CDR3 DNA follows: TGTGCCAGCAGTCTGGGACTAGCGAGCTACGAGCAGTACTTC. It is translated as CASSLGLASYEQYF.

The chain carries TRBV30 and TRBJ2-1, with D possibly matching TRBD2 (5 bases). The germline gives CDR1 GTSNPN, CDR2 SVGIG (reference sequence). V lost 5 bases and J lost 0, with 11 bases in between. The CDR3 is made up of 14 amino acids. The CDR3 reads CAWSTGSSYNEQFF. CDR3 DNA sequence: TGTGCCTGGTCTACGGGGAGCTCCTACAATGAGCAGTTCTTC. Drawing the rest from reference TRBV30 and TRBJ2-1, the complete variable domain is SQTIHQWPATLVQPVGSPLSLECTVEGTSNPNLYWYRQAAGRGLQLLFYSVGIGQISSEVPQNLSASRPQDRQFILSSKKLLLSDSGFYLCAWSTGSSYNEQFFGPGTRLTVL.

This chain connects TRBV18 to TRBJ1-2; the match to TRBD1 covers 7 bases. The length of the CDR3 is 15 residues. Germline assignment: CDR1 KGHSH and CDR2 LQKENI. Trimming took 6 bases from V and 4 from J; bases not matched to a gene: 11. The CDR3 spells CASSISDDRAYGYTF. CDR3 nucleotides: TGTGCCAGCTCTATAAGTGACGACAGGGCCTATGGCTACACCTTC.